This TCR beta chain appears in the sequencing data of a study of blood T cell repertoires in COVID-19 (dated by TCRdb to the early 2020s). In terms of the full investigation: Collaborator samples came from the United States, Italy and Spain and covered acute and convalescent phases of COVID-19. The prospective study material was composed of cDNA or gDNA derived from T cells, B-cell-depleted T cells, or PBMCs. Deeply sampled blood TCRbeta repertoires from subjects exposed to, actively infected with, or recovered from COVID-19 were included in the dataset. The repertoires were released in a freely available public database intended as a resource for research on the immune response to SARS-CoV-2. Samples came from the ongoing ImmuneRACE study (first 160 participants) plus 1,254 subjects from 6 global collaborators. The sample metadata nearly always contained a de-identified subject ID, COVID-19 status, age in years and sex. Where available, HLA class I and class II types were obtained from metadata supplied by the sample provider rather than from assay-based typing.

V gives up 6 bases and J gives up 0 bases, and the segment between their germline ends measures 8 bases. From the germline V gene, CDR1 is MDHEN and CDR2 is SYDVKM. The cysteine opens and the phenylalanine closes a CDR3 of 14 amino acids. Kept here is only the CDR3 DNA, which spans 42 bases and is read in frame from base 1. In this sample, this clone turned up once. The specificity of this receptor is unknown. The record has no base qualities; no much larger clone is one base away. On the study overall, not on this receptor specifically: The quantity of clinical and demographic metadata differed by source and by participant and was supplied without curation.

TCRbeta CDR3 regions were amplified from genomic DNA by means of the immunoSEQ Assay, a bias-controlled multiplex PCR. Regarding the original processing steps: Within the assay, amplification of reference gene primers was used to estimate how many nucleated cells each sample contained. Sequence reads were collapsed and filtered to measure the absolute abundance of every unique TCRbeta CDR3 rearrangement. For each sample, productive Simpson clonality was calculated by taking the square root of Simpson's diversity index across productive rearrangements. The clones in this table, taken by TCRdb from immuneACCESS, are in-frame only. Not every clone is retained; where verified, under half of the shortfall comes from an unresolved V gene, and the cause of the rest is unknown. V, J and clone size were drawn from that table, and D and trimming were deduced from the DNA. In this sample the table shows some 150,000 clones, roughly 86% of which occur a single time. Less than 3.5% of the sample lies in the top ten.

Whole blood was collected in K2EDTA tubes by collaborating institutions according to the institutions' own protocols. Collaborator samples were shipped for TCRbeta analysis as frozen whole blood, isolated PBMCs, or DNA extracted from either sample type. This receptor was identified in a man aged 70-80 years with acute or convalescent COVID-19. The sequencing sample was made of peripheral blood. The receptor chain draws on TRBV28 and TRBJ1-4; TRBD1 is perhaps the D gene, given 6 matching bases. The nucleotides read TGTGCCAGCAGAGACAGGTCAACTAATGAAAAACTGTTTTTT. It translates as CASRDRSTNEKLFF.